The rows below give T cell receptor beta chains drawn from one sample of a study of pediatric ulcerative colitis. The protocol was immunoSEQ multiplex PCR, while the TCRdb copy is restricted to in-frame clones and leaves out a portion. In the table there are over 35,000 clones, approximately 82% of which are singletons. Input material: blood. These receptors came from a girl between 5 and 17 years old with moderate ulcerative colitis. The CDR3 runs from the conserved cysteine through the conserved F or W. The D gene is left open where the match is weak. Only some rows state a clone size, as once, few, many or a class for expanded clones.

len	v_gene	d_gene	j_gene	abundance	CDR3aa	CDR3nt
13	TRBV30	-	TRBJ1-1	-	CAWSVSGPAAAFF	TGTGCCTGGAGTGTATCGGGGCCTGCAGCAGCTTTCTTT
15	TRBV5-1	TRBD1	TRBJ2-7	-	CASSPGGTGSYEQYF	TGCGCCAGCAGCCCTGGCGGGACAGGGTCCTACGAGCAGTACTTC
16	TRBV5-6	TRBD1	TRBJ1-4	once	CASSPAGGAISEKLFF	TGTGCCAGCAGCCCCGCAGGGGGCGCGATAAGCGAAAAACTGTTTTTT
12	TRBV30	-	TRBJ2-7	-	CAWSRNAYEQYF	TGTGCCTGGAGTAGGAATGCCTACGAGCAGTACTTC
14	TRBV10-3	-	TRBJ2-3	-	CAISDNVRADTQYF	TGTGCCATCAGTGATAATGTGAGGGCGGATACGCAGTATTTT
11	TRBV7-9	-	TRBJ1-1	-	CASSFSNEAFF	TGTGCCAGCAGCTTCTCAAACGAAGCTTTCTTT
16	TRBV2	-	TRBJ2-2	-	CASLARGVPGTGELFF	TGTGCCAGCCTTGCCAGGGGGGTACCTGGCACCGGGGAGCTGTTTTTT
16	TRBV9	-	TRBJ2-1	once	CASSVGLGNSYNEQFF	TGTGCCAGCAGCGTAGGGCTCGGGAACTCCTACAATGAGCAGTTCTTC
17	TRBV5-4	TRBD2	TRBJ2-1	-	CASSLVGAGEGYNEQFF	TGTGCCAGCAGCTTGGTCGGCGCGGGAGAAGGGTACAATGAGCAGTTCTTC
12	TRBV25-1	-	TRBJ2-1	-	CASSELAGEQFF	TGTGCCAGCAGTGAATTGGCCGGGGAGCAGTTCTTC
11	TRBV5-5	-	TRBJ1-5	-	CASSLTALRHF	TGTGCCAGCAGCTTGACAGCCCTTCGGCATTTT
12	TRBV29-1	-	TRBJ2-3	-	CSVTQITDTQYF	TGCAGCGTTACCCAGATCACAGATACGCAGTATTTT
14	TRBV5-6	-	TRBJ1-4	once	CASSFGVRNEKLFF	TGTGCCAGCAGCTTCGGGGTAAGGAATGAAAAACTGTTTTTT
15	TRBV21-1	-	TRBJ2-7	-	CASKTRQEEAYEQYF	TGTGCCAGCAAAACGCGACAGGAGGAAGCCTACGAGCAGTACTTC
15	TRBV4-2	TRBD1	TRBJ2-1	-	CASSLRTGGNNEQFF	TGTGCCAGCAGCCTCCGGACAGGGGGAAACAATGAGCAGTTCTTC
15	TRBV4-1	-	TRBJ1-2	-	CASSQGGNSNYGYTF	TGCGCCAGCAGCCAAGGCGGAAATTCTAACTATGGCTACACCTTC
16	TRBV7-2	-	TRBJ1-1	-	CASRSPSGVLNTEAFF	TGTGCCAGCAGATCCCCGTCCGGGGTTCTGAACACTGAAGCTTTCTTT
15	TRBV18	-	TRBJ1-3	once	CASSWEDSSGNTIYF	TGTGCCAGCTCGTGGGAGGATTCCTCTGGAAACACCATATATTTT
16	TRBV4-1	TRBD2	TRBJ2-3	-	CASSQPLAGGSDTQYF	TGCGCCAGCAGCCAGCCTCTAGCGGGAGGTTCCGATACGCAGTATTTT
18	TRBV10-1	TRBD2	TRBJ2-2	-	CASSELSRAGGNTGELFF	TGCGCCAGCAGTGAGTTAAGCAGAGCGGGAGGCAACACCGGGGAGCTGTTTTTT
13	TRBV2	TRBD1	TRBJ1-2	-	CASSEERSTQGAF	TGTGCCAGCAGTGAGGAAAGATCGACACAGGGGGCCTTC
14	TRBV19	-	TRBJ1-3	once	CASSNGFSGNTIYF	TGTGCCAGTAGTAATGGGTTCTCTGGAAACACCATATATTTT
14	TRBV6-5	-	TRBJ1-5	-	CASSYGRNNQPQHF	TGTGCCAGCAGTTACGGGCGGAATAATCAGCCCCAGCATTTT